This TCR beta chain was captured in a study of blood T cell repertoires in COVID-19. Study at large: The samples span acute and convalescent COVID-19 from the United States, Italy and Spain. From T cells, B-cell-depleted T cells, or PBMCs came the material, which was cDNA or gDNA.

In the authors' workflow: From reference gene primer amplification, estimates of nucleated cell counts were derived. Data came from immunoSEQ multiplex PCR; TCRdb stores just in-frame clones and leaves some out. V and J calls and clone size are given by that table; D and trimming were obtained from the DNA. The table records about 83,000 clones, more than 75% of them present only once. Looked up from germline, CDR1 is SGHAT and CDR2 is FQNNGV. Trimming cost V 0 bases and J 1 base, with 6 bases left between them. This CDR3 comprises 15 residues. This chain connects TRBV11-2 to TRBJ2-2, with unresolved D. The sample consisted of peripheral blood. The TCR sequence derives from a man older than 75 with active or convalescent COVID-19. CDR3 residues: CASSLDLGNTGELFF. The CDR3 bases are TGTGCCAGCAGCTTAGATCTCGGGAACACCGGGGAGCTGTTTTTT.